This TCR beta chain was captured by sequencing in a study of human T cells and chemical hapten exposure. Looking at the study overall: How much TCR each sample yielded varied, mostly because pooled library volumes differed slightly.

TCRdb re-derived calls from the RACE reads in MiXCR, one entry per CDR3 protein. This repertoire shows 380,000 or so distinct CDR3 sequences, roughly 4.8% found once; its top ten account for 2% to 2.5%. The time point here: patch test 1, 2 weeks after DPC sensitization. The sample's treatment: therapeutic diphenylcyclopropenone sensitization with weekly scalp DPC. Per germline, CDR1 LGHDT and CDR2 YNNKEL (reference sequence). This CDR3 is built from 15 residues. The V end lost 2 bases, the J end lost 8 bases, and 13 bases lay between the germline ends. The chain links TRBV3-1 to TRBJ1-6; D call uncertain. The clonotype originates from a woman between 50 and 59 years old with alopecia areata. Some clones in this sample may be carry-over from other donors' samples. The material was whole blood, obtained in connection with sensitization to the hapten diphenylcyclopropenone (DPC). The CDR3 DNA reads TGTGCCAGCAGCCAAAGACCCCTCCGGGATTCACCCCTCCACTTT. This codes for CASSQRPLRDSPLHF.